Listed below are T cell receptor beta chains from one sample, sequenced in a study of shared clonotypes between healthy human individuals. Produced via immunoSEQ multiplex PCR; TCRdb's table is partial and in-frame only. Here the sample spans more than 500,000 clones, 85% to 95% being singletons. The sequencing sample was made of naive CD8+ T cells sorted from blood. Receptor source: a woman aged 30 to 39 in good health. Both conserved end residues are part of each CDR3. D genes are given only for firm matches. For some rows the clone size is stated as once, few or many, or as a class when expanded; others skip it.

D gene | J gene | V gene | clone size | CDR3 protein | CDR3 DNA
. | TRBJ2-1 | TRBV2 | once | CASSDKWEDSYNEQFF | TGTGCCAGCAGTGATAAATGGGAAGACTCCTACAATGAGCAGTTCTTC
. | TRBJ2-4 | TRBV28 | . | CASSLGENIQYF | TGTGCCAGCAGCCTCGGGGAAAACATTCAGTACTTC
TRBD2 | TRBJ2-7 | TRBV4-1 | . | CASSQDLAGSHYEQYF | TGCGCCAGCAGCCAAGACCTAGCGGGATCCCACTACGAGCAGTACTTC
TRBD2 | TRBJ2-7 | TRBV27 | . | CASSLTLLAGYEQYF | TGTGCCAGCAGTTTAACCCTACTAGCGGGATACGAGCAGTACTTC
. | TRBJ1-1 | TRBV27 | . | CASGLIGTDAEAFF | TGTGCCAGCGGCTTAATCGGGACGGACGCTGAAGCTTTCTTT
TRBD1 | TRBJ2-7 | TRBV5-1 | . | CASSMGTARWDEQYF | TGCGCCAGCAGCATGGGGACAGCGCGTTGGGACGAGCAGTACTTC
. | TRBJ2-7 | TRBV27 | once | CASSLESGWSYEQYF | TGTGCCAGCAGTTTAGAAAGCGGGTGGTCCTACGAGCAGTACTTC
. | TRBJ1-1 | TRBV27 | . | CASSFTGYGTEAFF | TGTGCCAGCAGTTTTACAGGGTATGGTACTGAAGCTTTCTTT
. | TRBJ2-1 | TRBV4-1 | . | CASRQGRGPNEQFF | TGCGCCAGCAGACAGGGGAGGGGGCCCAATGAGCAGTTCTTC
. | TRBJ2-5 | TRBV7-9 | . | CASSPIRGAETQYF | TGTGCCAGCAGCCCGATCAGGGGCGCAGAGACCCAGTACTTC
TRBD2 | TRBJ2-7 | TRBV6-5 | once | CASSQTSGSSGEQYF | TGTGCCAGCAGTCAGACTAGCGGTTCGTCGGGCGAGCAGTACTTC
TRBD2 | TRBJ2-1 | TRBV28 | . | CASSFWREGGNEQFF | TGTGCCAGCAGTTTTTGGCGGGAGGGCGGCAATGAGCAGTTCTTC
. | TRBJ2-3 | TRBV9 | . | CASSVGGLRTDTQYF | TGTGCCAGCAGCGTAGGAGGGCTTAGGACAGATACGCAGTATTTT
TRBD1 | TRBJ2-7 | TRBV7-9 | . | CASSHGQGSLNEQYF | TGTGCCAGCAGCCACGGACAGGGTTCGTTAAACGAGCAGTACTTC
. | TRBJ2-7 | TRBV7-9 | . | CASSFAGYEQYF | TGTGCCAGCAGCTTCGCAGGCTACGAGCAGTACTTC
. | TRBJ2-5 | TRBV4-1 | . | CASSHFSGTQETQYF | TGCGCCAGCAGCCATTTCTCAGGAACCCAAGAGACCCAGTACTTC
TRBD2 | TRBJ2-1 | TRBV6-6 | . | CASSYTASGSLEQFF | TGTGCCAGCAGTTACACGGCTAGCGGGAGTCTTGAGCAGTTCTTC
. | TRBJ1-2 | TRBV19 | few | CASSIGTGSHGYTF | TGTGCCAGTAGTATAGGCACTGGCAGCCATGGCTACACCTTC
. | TRBJ2-7 | TRBV9 | . | CASSVDGEYYEQYF | TGTGCCAGCAGCGTAGACGGGGAGTACTACGAGCAGTACTTC
. | TRBJ2-2 | TRBV9 | . | CASSVAKGEGTTGELFF | TGTGCCAGCAGCGTAGCTAAGGGGGAGGGAACCACCGGGGAGCTGTTTTTT